What follows is one T cell receptor (beta chain) and its context. The sample originates from a study of T-cell memory formation after mild COVID-19. TCRdb re-derived calls from the 5' RACE reads in MiXCR, one entry per CDR3 protein. The sample yields fewer than 600,000 distinct CDR3 sequences, approximately 21% seen once. The CDR3 loop spans 14 amino acids. With 2 bases removed from V and 0 bases from J, the gap between germline ends came to 8 bases. Germline lookup yields CDR1 LGHDT and CDR2 YNNKEL (reference sequence). The sequenced sample was PBMCs or a T cell subset sorted from them (not recorded which). The TCR comes from an adult woman who had mild COVID-19 (a few samples of this study predate the infection). Cell type and time point are not known. This chain joins TRBV3-1 and TRBJ2-7; D call uncertain. Here the CDR3 reads CASSQYQASYEQYF. The DNA of the CDR3 is TGTGCCAGCAGCCAATACCAGGCCTCCTACGAGCAGTACTTC.